A selection of T cell receptor beta chains follows, all from one sample in a study of blood T cell repertoires in COVID-19. Clones were read by immunoSEQ multiplex PCR, and TCRdb kept only the in-frame ones, dropping some. The sample lists some 140,000 clones; roughly 88% were seen once. Source material: peripheral blood. The receptor set was obtained from a man between 65 and 80 years old with active COVID-19. The CDR3 runs from the conserved cysteine through the conserved F or W. Fields, in order: V gene, clone size, J gene, D gene, CDR3 protein, CDR3 DNA. A D gene is named only where the DNA matches it firmly. Expanded clones get a size class; other rows say once, few or many, or leave the size out.

v_gene: TRBV19; abundance: .; j_gene: TRBJ1-3; d_gene: .; CDR3aa: CASSLGGTIYF; CDR3nt: TGTGCCAGTAGTCTCGGCGGCACCATATATTTT
v_gene: TRBV3-1/TRBV3-2; abundance: .; j_gene: TRBJ2-6; d_gene: .; CDR3aa: CASSQMTGRAGANVLTF; CDR3nt: TGTGCCAGCAGTCAAATGACAGGCAGGGCAGGGGCCAACGTCCTGACTTTC
v_gene: TRBV27; abundance: .; j_gene: TRBJ1-4; d_gene: .; CDR3aa: CASSLWGDNEKLFF; CDR3nt: TGTGCCAGCAGTTTATGGGGGGATAATGAAAAACTGTTTTTT
v_gene: TRBV7-9; abundance: .; j_gene: TRBJ2-7; d_gene: .; CDR3aa: CASSLIDEQYF; CDR3nt: TGTGCCAGCAGCTTAATCGACGAGCAGTACTTC
v_gene: TRBV21-1; abundance: .; j_gene: TRBJ2-1; d_gene: .; CDR3aa: CASSTMGLAGPSANNEQFF; CDR3nt: TGTGCCAGCAGCACGATGGGACTAGCGGGACCTTCCGCGAACAATGAGCAGTTCTTC
v_gene: TRBV7-3; abundance: .; j_gene: TRBJ2-3; d_gene: TRBD1; CDR3aa: CASSPSGQGGGSTDTQYF; CDR3nt: TGTGCCAGCAGCCCCTCCGGACAGGGAGGTGGTAGCACAGATACGCAGTATTTT
v_gene: TRBV18; abundance: few; j_gene: TRBJ1-1; d_gene: .; CDR3aa: CASSPATGNTEAFF; CDR3nt: TGTGCCAGCTCACCAGCCACAGGCAACACTGAAGCTTTCTTT
v_gene: TRBV28; abundance: .; j_gene: TRBJ2-7; d_gene: TRBD2; CDR3aa: CASSPTRTGGVEQYF; CDR3nt: TGTGCCAGCAGCCCCACCCGAACGGGAGGTGTCGAGCAGTACTTC
v_gene: TRBV14; abundance: .; j_gene: TRBJ2-1; d_gene: TRBD2; CDR3aa: CASSRTRTSGGNEQFF; CDR3nt: TGTGCCAGCAGCCGAACCCGGACTAGCGGAGGCAATGAGCAGTTCTTC
v_gene: TRBV9; abundance: once; j_gene: TRBJ2-1; d_gene: TRBD1; CDR3aa: CASSEDRSSYNEQFF; CDR3nt: TGTGCCAGCAGCGAGGACAGGAGCTCCTACAATGAGCAGTTCTTC
v_gene: TRBV3-1/TRBV3-2; abundance: .; j_gene: TRBJ2-1; d_gene: TRBD1; CDR3aa: CASTPPGQGSYNEQFF; CDR3nt: TGTGCCAGCACTCCTCCGGGACAGGGGTCCTACAATGAGCAGTTCTTC
v_gene: TRBV5-1; abundance: .; j_gene: TRBJ1-1; d_gene: TRBD1; CDR3aa: CASITHPQGKNTEAFF; CDR3nt: TGCGCCAGCATCACTCACCCACAGGGGAAGAACACTGAAGCTTTCTTT
v_gene: TRBV18; abundance: .; j_gene: TRBJ2-7; d_gene: .; CDR3aa: CASSRGVREQYF; CDR3nt: TGTGCCAGCTCCCGGGGAGTGCGGGAGCAGTACTTC
v_gene: TRBV18; abundance: .; j_gene: TRBJ2-6; d_gene: TRBD2; CDR3aa: CASSPPGGALYYSGANVLTF; CDR3nt: TGTGCCAGCTCACCTCCGGGGGGGGCCCTATACTACTCTGGGGCCAACGTCCTGACTTTC
v_gene: TRBV7-2; abundance: .; j_gene: TRBJ1-5; d_gene: .; CDR3aa: CASSLAAVNQPQHF; CDR3nt: TGTGCCAGCAGCTTAGCGGCGGTCAATCAGCCCCAGCATTTT
v_gene: TRBV5-1; abundance: .; j_gene: TRBJ2-1; d_gene: TRBD2; CDR3aa: CASSLGGTSGRGDEQFF; CDR3nt: TGCGCCAGCAGCTTGGGCGGGACTAGCGGGAGGGGAGATGAGCAGTTCTTC
v_gene: TRBV3-1/TRBV3-2; abundance: .; j_gene: TRBJ2-6; d_gene: TRBD1; CDR3aa: CASSQGDRVPGANVLTF; CDR3nt: TGTGCCAGCAGCCAGGGGGACAGGGTCCCCGGGGCCAACGTCCTGACTTTC
v_gene: TRBV5-1; abundance: many; j_gene: TRBJ1-5; d_gene: .; CDR3aa: CASRPGISGNQPQHF; CDR3nt: TGCGCCAGCAGACCAGGGATTAGTGGCAATCAGCCCCAGCATTTT
v_gene: TRBV9; abundance: once; j_gene: TRBJ2-1; d_gene: TRBD2; CDR3aa: CASSVAGGTSGRGEQFF; CDR3nt: TGTGCCAGCAGCGTAGCTGGGGGGACTAGCGGGAGAGGGGAGCAGTTCTTC
v_gene: TRBV2; abundance: .; j_gene: TRBJ2-3; d_gene: .; CDR3aa: CASSRGRGVTDTQYF; CDR3nt: TGTGCCAGCAGTAGGGGCAGGGGGGTCACAGATACGCAGTATTTT
v_gene: TRBV28; abundance: .; j_gene: TRBJ2-7; d_gene: TRBD2; CDR3aa: CASSPGGELWYEQYF; CDR3nt: TGTGCCAGCAGCCCTGGGGGGGAGCTTTGGTACGAGCAGTACTTC
v_gene: TRBV10-2; abundance: .; j_gene: TRBJ1-6; d_gene: TRBD1; CDR3aa: CASTDRASSPLHF; CDR3nt: TGCGCCAGCACTGACAGGGCCAGTTCACCCCTCCACTTT
v_gene: TRBV11-2; abundance: .; j_gene: TRBJ2-7; d_gene: TRBD1; CDR3aa: CASSLYSPGQNYEQYF; CDR3nt: TGTGCCAGCAGCTTATACTCCCCGGGACAGAACTACGAGCAGTACTTC
v_gene: TRBV15; abundance: .; j_gene: TRBJ1-5; d_gene: .; CDR3aa: CATSSRQVNQPQHF; CDR3nt: TGTGCCACCAGCAGTAGACAGGTTAATCAGCCCCAGCATTTT
v_gene: TRBV23-1; abundance: .; j_gene: TRBJ2-1; d_gene: .; CDR3aa: CASTQTALPPHNEQFF; CDR3nt: TGCGCCAGCACCCAGACAGCTCTACCTCCTCACAATGAGCAGTTCTTC
v_gene: TRBV9; abundance: .; j_gene: TRBJ2-7; d_gene: .; CDR3aa: CASSPGSYEQYF; CDR3nt: TGTGCCAGCAGCCCGGGTTCCTACGAGCAGTACTTC
v_gene: TRBV13; abundance: .; j_gene: TRBJ2-3; d_gene: .; CDR3aa: CASSPRANTQYF; CDR3nt: TGTGCCAGCAGCCCCCGCGCGAATACGCAGTATTTT
v_gene: TRBV4-2; abundance: .; j_gene: TRBJ1-4; d_gene: .; CDR3aa: CASSHPSPGGGEKLFF; CDR3nt: TGTGCCAGCAGCCACCCATCTCCGGGAGGAGGTGAAAAACTGTTTTTT
v_gene: TRBV19; abundance: once; j_gene: TRBJ2-7; d_gene: TRBD2; CDR3aa: CASSMRRREGTSGSSYEQYF; CDR3nt: TGTGCCAGTAGTATGAGGAGGCGGGAGGGGACTAGCGGGAGCTCCTACGAGCAGTACTTC
v_gene: TRBV4-1; abundance: .; j_gene: TRBJ2-7; d_gene: TRBD2; CDR3aa: CASSQRTSGRITYEQYF; CDR3nt: TGCGCCAGCAGCCAAAGGACGAGCGGGAGGATCACCTACGAGCAGTACTTC
v_gene: TRBV28; abundance: .; j_gene: TRBJ2-7; d_gene: .; CDR3aa: CATLTGAAQKYEQYF; CDR3nt: TGTGCCACCCTTACGGGAGCCGCCCAAAAGTACGAGCAGTACTTC
v_gene: TRBV19; abundance: .; j_gene: TRBJ2-1; d_gene: TRBD2; CDR3aa: CASSEVVWTSERGEQFF; CDR3nt: TGTGCCAGTAGCGAAGTGGTTTGGACTAGCGAACGGGGTGAGCAGTTCTTC
v_gene: TRBV7-9; abundance: .; j_gene: TRBJ1-2; d_gene: TRBD1; CDR3aa: CATRDRVGEGYTF; CDR3nt: TGTGCCACCCGGGACAGGGTTGGGGAGGGCTACACCTTC
v_gene: TRBV6-5; abundance: .; j_gene: TRBJ1-1; d_gene: .; CDR3aa: CASRSDRLEAFF; CDR3nt: TGTGCCAGCAGATCCGACAGGTTGGAAGCTTTCTTT
v_gene: TRBV10-3; abundance: .; j_gene: TRBJ2-7; d_gene: .; CDR3aa: CAISAQGYEQYF; CDR3nt: TGTGCCATCAGTGCTCAGGGATACGAGCAGTACTTC
v_gene: TRBV27; abundance: .; j_gene: TRBJ2-1; d_gene: TRBD1; CDR3aa: CASSFSHGQGPWYNEQFF; CDR3nt: TGTGCCAGCAGTTTCTCTCATGGACAGGGGCCGTGGTACAATGAGCAGTTCTTC
v_gene: TRBV7-9; abundance: .; j_gene: TRBJ1-4; d_gene: TRBD1; CDR3aa: CASSLLGTGVGEKLFF; CDR3nt: TGTGCCAGCAGCTTACTCGGGACAGGGGTGGGTGAAAAACTGTTTTTT
v_gene: TRBV28; abundance: .; j_gene: TRBJ1-4; d_gene: TRBD1; CDR3aa: CASSDLLQGKNEKLFF; CDR3nt: TGTGCCAGCAGCGATCTATTACAGGGGAAAAATGAAAAACTGTTTTTT
v_gene: TRBV30; abundance: .; j_gene: TRBJ1-5; d_gene: .; CDR3aa: CAWSVTAGDNQPQHF; CDR3nt: TGTGCCTGGAGTGTTACCGCAGGGGACAATCAGCCCCAGCATTTT
v_gene: TRBV28; abundance: once; j_gene: TRBJ2-6; d_gene: .; CDR3aa: CASLGRVRGPSGANVLTF; CDR3nt: TGTGCCAGCCTCGGCCGAGTAAGAGGGCCCTCTGGGGCCAACGTCCTGACTTTC
v_gene: TRBV15; abundance: .; j_gene: TRBJ2-7; d_gene: .; CDR3aa: CATSRDTTAYEQYF; CDR3nt: TGTGCCACCAGCAGAGATACTACCGCCTACGAGCAGTACTTC
v_gene: TRBV7-6; abundance: .; j_gene: TRBJ2-1; d_gene: TRBD2; CDR3aa: CASSVAGEVGNNEQFF; CDR3nt: TGTGCCAGCAGTGTAGCGGGAGAGGTTGGGAACAATGAGCAGTTCTTC
v_gene: TRBV19; abundance: .; j_gene: TRBJ2-7; d_gene: .; CDR3aa: CASSISDSFYEQYF; CDR3nt: TGTGCCAGTAGTATTTCGGACAGTTTCTACGAGCAGTACTTC
v_gene: TRBV30; abundance: .; j_gene: TRBJ2-2; d_gene: TRBD1; CDR3aa: CAWGNRGGTGELFF; CDR3nt: TGTGCCTGGGGAAACAGGGGTGGCACCGGGGAGCTGTTTTTT